This is a list of T cell receptor beta chains from one sample in a study of beta chain features in type 1 diabetes. Only in-frame clones appear in the TCRdb table, and some are missing; sequencing was by immunoSEQ multiplex PCR. The sample has hundreds of thousands of clones; around 15% are singletons. The sequenced sample consisted of naive CD4+ T cells from blood. The receptors were sampled from a man aged 18 to 35 with type 1 diabetes. Both conserved end residues are part of each CDR3. The D gene is left open where the match is weak. Size is stated for part of the rows, as once, few or many counts, or as a class when the clone is expanded.

size	length	J	V	D	DNA	CDR3
.	14	TRBJ1-1	TRBV7-3	.	TGTGCCAGCAGCTTACAGAATTCGAACACTGAAGCTTTCTTT	CASSLQNSNTEAFF
.	16	TRBJ1-1	TRBV7-9	.	TGTGCCAGCAGCTACGCAGGAGGTGGTTCTGACACTGAAGCTTTCTTT	CASSYAGGGSDTEAFF
few	14	TRBJ2-7	TRBV5-1	.	TGCGCCAGCAGCCCCAGGGGGGGTTCCTACGAGCAGTACTTC	CASSPRGGSYEQYF
.	15	TRBJ1-1	TRBV18	.	TGTGCCAGCTCACCAAGAACAGGGTCGAACACTGAAGCTTTCTTT	CASSPRTGSNTEAFF
.	14	TRBJ2-1	TRBV30	TRBD2	TGTGCCTGGAGAGGTGCGGGAGCCTCCCCCGAGCAGTTCTTC	CAWRGAGASPEQFF
few	14	TRBJ1-1	TRBV7-3	.	TGTGCCAGCAGCCCCTCGAGGGTGAACACTGAAGCTTTCTTT	CASSPSRVNTEAFF
.	12	TRBJ2-5	TRBV7-7	.	TGTGCTAGCAGCTTGGGGGGAGGGACCCAGTACTTC	CASSLGGGTQYF
few	15	TRBJ1-4	TRBV18	.	TGTGCCAGCTCACCGAGGGTGTTCGATAATGAAAAACTGTTTTTT	CASSPRVFDNEKLFF
.	13	TRBJ2-7	TRBV7-3	.	TGTGCCAGCAGCTTAAAGGGTGGCTACGAGCAGTACTTC	CASSLKGGYEQYF
.	16	TRBJ2-3	TRBV29-1	.	TGCAGCGCCACAGGCCAACAGGTGCATGTGAGAGATACGCAGTATTTT	CSATGQQVHVRDTQYF
.	15	TRBJ2-5	TRBV11-3	TRBD2	TGTGCCAGCAGCCCGATAGCGGGGGGGCATGAGACCCAGTACTTC	CASSPIAGGHETQYF
few	12	TRBJ2-5	TRBV9	.	TGTGCCAGCAGCCGGGGGCAAGAGACCCAGTACTTC	CASSRGQETQYF
.	16	TRBJ2-5	TRBV5-4	TRBD1	TGTGCCAGCAGCTCCCAACCCGGACAGGGCGGGGAGACCCAGTACTTC	CASSSQPGQGGETQYF
.	12	TRBJ2-7	TRBV5-1	.	TGCGCCAGCAGCTTAACGGGCTCCGAGCAGTACTTC	CASSLTGSEQYF
.	12	TRBJ2-3	TRBV7-2	.	TGTGCCAGCAGCTTTCACAGTGATACGCAGTATTTT	CASSFHSDTQYF
.	13	TRBJ2-5	TRBV5-6	.	TGTGCCAGCAGCTTAGCGGTCCGGGAGACCCAGTACTTC	CASSLAVRETQYF
.	15	TRBJ1-4	TRBV4-1	.	TGCGCCAGCGGTAAGGGCCAGGGCAATAATGAAAAACTGTTTTTT	CASGKGQGNNEKLFF